The rows below give T cell receptor beta chains drawn from one sample of a study of cytomegalovirus exposure and HLA in healthy donors. The repertoire was sequenced with immunoSEQ multiplex PCR; TCRdb's copy has only in-frame clones and lacks some. The sample lists 65,000 to 100,000 clones, more than 70% occurring once. The sample consisted of PBMCs. The origin of the receptors is a man between 40 and 49 years old in good health and CMV-seronegative. The CDR3 runs from the conserved cysteine through the conserved F or W. The order of the fields is J gene, V gene, D gene, clone size, CDR3 protein, CDR3 DNA. The D gene is left open where the match is weak. The listing skips clone size in some rows; elsewhere it reads once, few, many or a size class.

J gene: TRBJ2-7
V gene: TRBV2
D gene: TRBD2
clone size: NA
CDR3 protein: CASSEPRRGDEQYF
CDR3 DNA: TGTGCCAGCAGTGAACCTAGGCGGGGGGACGAGCAGTACTTC

J gene: TRBJ1-4
V gene: TRBV19
D gene: TRBD1
clone size: NA
CDR3 protein: CASSLNPQGPNEKLFF
CDR3 DNA: TGTGCCAGTAGCTTAAACCCACAGGGGCCAAATGAAAAACTGTTTTTT

J gene: TRBJ2-7
V gene: TRBV27
D gene: TRBD2
clone size: NA
CDR3 protein: CASSLAGAPYEQYF
CDR3 DNA: TGTGCCAGCAGCCTAGCGGGGGCCCCCTACGAGCAGTACTTC

J gene: TRBJ2-6
V gene: TRBV29-1
D gene: NA
clone size: NA
CDR3 protein: CSVGAGESGANVLTF
CDR3 DNA: TGCAGCGTTGGGGCAGGGGAGTCTGGGGCCAACGTCCTGACTTTC

J gene: TRBJ2-7
V gene: TRBV14
D gene: TRBD1
clone size: NA
CDR3 protein: CASSRGTGLSYEQYF
CDR3 DNA: TGTGCCAGCAGTAGGGGGACAGGGCTCTCCTACGAGCAGTACTTC

J gene: TRBJ1-4
V gene: TRBV7-3
D gene: TRBD1
clone size: NA
CDR3 protein: CASSSSGGANEKLFF
CDR3 DNA: TGTGCCAGCAGCTCCTCAGGGGGCGCAAATGAAAAACTGTTTTTT

J gene: TRBJ1-5
V gene: TRBV7-2
D gene: NA
clone size: NA
CDR3 protein: CASSPQGTNQPQHF
CDR3 DNA: TGTGCCAGCAGCCCCCAGGGTACTAATCAGCCCCAGCATTTT

J gene: TRBJ2-2
V gene: TRBV4-3
D gene: NA
clone size: NA
CDR3 protein: CASSQDRAEGRAGELFF
CDR3 DNA: TGCGCCAGCAGCCAAGACAGAGCCGAGGGCCGGGCCGGGGAGCTGTTTTTT

J gene: TRBJ1-1
V gene: TRBV27
D gene: NA
clone size: NA
CDR3 protein: CASSLSTVLPNTEAFF
CDR3 DNA: TGTGCCAGCAGTTTATCCACAGTGCTGCCGAACACTGAAGCTTTCTTT

J gene: TRBJ2-5
V gene: TRBV7-9
D gene: NA
clone size: NA
CDR3 protein: CASSLRPKETQYF
CDR3 DNA: TGTGCCAGCAGCTTGCGGCCGAAAGAGACCCAGTACTTC

J gene: TRBJ1-1
V gene: TRBV27
D gene: NA
clone size: NA
CDR3 protein: CASSLRARAEAFF
CDR3 DNA: TGTGCCAGCAGTCTTCGCGCGAGGGCTGAAGCTTTCTTT

J gene: TRBJ2-7
V gene: TRBV5-1
D gene: NA
clone size: NA
CDR3 protein: CASSLESSLVYEQYF
CDR3 DNA: TGCGCCAGCAGCTTGGAATCTAGTCTCGTCTACGAGCAGTACTTC

J gene: TRBJ2-3
V gene: TRBV4-1
D gene: TRBD2
clone size: NA
CDR3 protein: CASSQRASGGRGDTQYF
CDR3 DNA: TGCGCCAGCAGCCAGCGAGCTAGCGGGGGGAGGGGAGATACGCAGTATTTT

J gene: TRBJ2-7
V gene: TRBV7-2
D gene: NA
clone size: NA
CDR3 protein: CASSLAGRNSYEQYF
CDR3 DNA: TGTGCCAGCAGCTTAGCGGGGAGAAACTCCTACGAGCAGTACTTC

J gene: TRBJ1-2
V gene: TRBV4-1
D gene: NA
clone size: NA
CDR3 protein: CASRPQGAGLVYGYTF
CDR3 DNA: TGCGCCAGCAGACCGCAAGGGGCAGGGCTAGTCTATGGCTACACCTTC

J gene: TRBJ2-3
V gene: TRBV5-1
D gene: TRBD1
clone size: few
CDR3 protein: CASSWDDRDGTDTQYF
CDR3 DNA: TGCGCCAGCAGCTGGGACGACAGGGATGGAACAGATACGCAGTATTTT

J gene: TRBJ2-2
V gene: TRBV2
D gene: TRBD1
clone size: few
CDR3 protein: CASTQDRPGAGELFF
CDR3 DNA: TGTGCCAGCACCCAGGACAGGCCCGGGGCCGGGGAGCTGTTTTTT

J gene: TRBJ1-2
V gene: TRBV30
D gene: NA
clone size: once
CDR3 protein: CAWSVRGGYGYTF
CDR3 DNA: TGTGCCTGGAGTGTACGGGGAGGCTATGGCTACACCTTC

J gene: TRBJ1-1
V gene: TRBV19
D gene: NA
clone size: NA
CDR3 protein: CASSLLGRAFF
CDR3 DNA: TGTGCCAGTAGCCTCCTGGGGAGGGCTTTCTTT

J gene: TRBJ1-2
V gene: TRBV6-5
D gene: TRBD1
clone size: NA
CDR3 protein: CASSLDRGLGYGYTF
CDR3 DNA: TGTGCCAGCAGCCTGGACAGGGGGCTTGGATATGGCTACACCTTC

J gene: TRBJ2-5
V gene: TRBV7-8
D gene: TRBD1
clone size: few
CDR3 protein: CASRDREETQYF
CDR3 DNA: TGTGCCAGCCGGGACAGAGAAGAGACCCAGTACTTC

J gene: TRBJ1-5
V gene: TRBV6-1
D gene: TRBD1
clone size: NA
CDR3 protein: CASSRTGSGNQPQHF
CDR3 DNA: TGTGCCAGCAGTCGGACAGGGAGTGGCAATCAGCCCCAGCATTTT

J gene: TRBJ2-7
V gene: TRBV7-8
D gene: TRBD1
clone size: once
CDR3 protein: CASSPKTGAGSYEQYF
CDR3 DNA: TGTGCCAGCAGCCCCAAGACAGGGGCAGGGTCCTACGAGCAGTACTTC

J gene: TRBJ2-5
V gene: TRBV13
D gene: TRBD1
clone size: once
CDR3 protein: CASSLRGTEETQYF
CDR3 DNA: TGTGCCAGCAGCTTGAGGGGGACAGAAGAGACCCAGTACTTC

J gene: TRBJ1-3
V gene: TRBV2
D gene: TRBD1
clone size: NA
CDR3 protein: CASSEEGGQGESGNTIYF
CDR3 DNA: TGTGCCAGCAGTGAAGAGGGTGGGCAGGGGGAATCTGGAAACACCATATATTTT

J gene: TRBJ1-2
V gene: TRBV6-4
D gene: NA
clone size: NA
CDR3 protein: CASSPDSNYGYTF
CDR3 DNA: TGTGCCAGCAGTCCGGACAGTAACTATGGCTACACCTTC

J gene: TRBJ1-1
V gene: TRBV5-1
D gene: NA
clone size: few
CDR3 protein: CASINLDTPNTEAFF
CDR3 DNA: TGCGCCAGCATCAATTTGGACACTCCTAACACTGAAGCTTTCTTT

J gene: TRBJ2-5
V gene: TRBV30
D gene: NA
clone size: few
CDR3 protein: CAWSATSMKTQYF
CDR3 DNA: TGTGCCTGGAGCGCTACTAGTATGAAGACCCAGTACTTC

J gene: TRBJ1-1
V gene: TRBV5-1
D gene: NA
clone size: NA
CDR3 protein: CASSLVWGDGINTEAFF
CDR3 DNA: TGCGCCAGCAGCTTGGTATGGGGGGACGGGATAAACACTGAAGCTTTCTTT

J gene: TRBJ1-6
V gene: TRBV19
D gene: TRBD1
clone size: NA
CDR3 protein: CASSKDRRPMDSPLHF
CDR3 DNA: TGTGCCAGTAGTAAGGACAGGAGGCCCATGGATTCACCCCTCCACTTT

J gene: TRBJ2-1
V gene: TRBV5-1
D gene: TRBD1
clone size: NA
CDR3 protein: CASSFTGGQFYNEQFF
CDR3 DNA: TGCGCCAGCAGCTTTACAGGGGGTCAATTTTACAATGAGCAGTTCTTC

J gene: TRBJ1-4
V gene: TRBV13
D gene: TRBD1
clone size: few
CDR3 protein: CASRDRVQREKLFF
CDR3 DNA: TGTGCCAGCAGGGACAGGGTACAGCGTGAAAAACTGTTTTTT